This T cell receptor beta chain was sequenced for a study of early T cells in non-severe SARS-CoV-2 infection. Looking at the study overall: Chains were unpaired, as sequencing was done on bulk RNA from unsorted whole blood. Study findings and constraints: Anti-spike CD8 responses were favored by VDJdb matching, which missed private and CD4 specificities.

A remark on this clonotype: Its antigen remains unknown.

The length of the CDR3 is 15 residues. The germline V gene has CDR1 SGHAT and CDR2 FQNNGV. Germline trimming cut 5 bases from V and 7 bases from J; bases unmatched to any gene: 4. Each single cDNA molecule received a unique molecular identifier. TCRdb re-called the 5' RACE reads through MiXCR, storing one row per CDR3 protein. The sample shows tens of thousands of distinct CDR3 sequences, roughly 9% of them seen only once. The sequences come from whole blood, collected at baseline. The receptor was isolated from an adult who was a healthcare worker with PCR-confirmed SARS-CoV-2 infection or an uninfected control (not recorded which). The J gene is TRBJ2-1, the V gene TRBV11-2; 14 bases align to TRBD2. DNA of the CDR3: TGTGCCAGCAGCACCCGGACTAGCGGGAGGAATGAGCAGTTCTTC. Translated: CASSTRTSGRNEQFF.